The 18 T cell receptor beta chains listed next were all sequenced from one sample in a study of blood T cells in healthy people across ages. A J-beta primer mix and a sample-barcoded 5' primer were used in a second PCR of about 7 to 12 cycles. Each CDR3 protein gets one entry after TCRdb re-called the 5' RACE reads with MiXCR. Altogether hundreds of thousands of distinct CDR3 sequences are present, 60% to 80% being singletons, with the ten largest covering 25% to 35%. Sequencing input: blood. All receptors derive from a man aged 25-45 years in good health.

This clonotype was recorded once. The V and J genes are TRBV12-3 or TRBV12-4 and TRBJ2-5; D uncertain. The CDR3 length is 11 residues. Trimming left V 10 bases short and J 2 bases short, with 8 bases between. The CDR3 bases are TGTGCCAACAGCCCGCAAGAGACCCAGTACTTC. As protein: CANSPQETQYF.

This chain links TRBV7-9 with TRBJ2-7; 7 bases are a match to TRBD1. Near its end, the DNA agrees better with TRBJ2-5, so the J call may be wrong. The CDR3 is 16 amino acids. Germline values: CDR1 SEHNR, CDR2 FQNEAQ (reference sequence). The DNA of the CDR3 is TGTGCCAGCAGCTTTTTCGGACAGGCCGGCAGGGAGACCCAGTACTTC. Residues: CASSFFGQAGRETQYF.

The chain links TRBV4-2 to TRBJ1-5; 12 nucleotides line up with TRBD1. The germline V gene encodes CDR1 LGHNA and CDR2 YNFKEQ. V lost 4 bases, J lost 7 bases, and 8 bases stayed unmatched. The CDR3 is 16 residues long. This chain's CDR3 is CASSPGTGGLQQPQHF. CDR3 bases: TGTGCCAGCAGCCCAGGGACAGGGGGCTTACAACAGCCCCAGCATTTT.

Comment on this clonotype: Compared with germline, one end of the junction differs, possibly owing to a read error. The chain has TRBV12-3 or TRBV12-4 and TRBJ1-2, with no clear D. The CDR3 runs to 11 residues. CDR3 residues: CASSNSYGCTF. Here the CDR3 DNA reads TGTGCCAGCAGTAACAGCTATGGCTGCACCTTC.

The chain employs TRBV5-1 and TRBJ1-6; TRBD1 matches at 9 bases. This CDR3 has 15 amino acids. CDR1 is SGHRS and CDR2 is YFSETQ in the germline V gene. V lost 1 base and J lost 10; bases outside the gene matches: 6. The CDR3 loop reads CASSLSGQGRSPLHF. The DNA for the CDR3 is TGCGCCAGCAGCTTGTCGGGACAGGGAAGATCACCCCTCCACTTT.

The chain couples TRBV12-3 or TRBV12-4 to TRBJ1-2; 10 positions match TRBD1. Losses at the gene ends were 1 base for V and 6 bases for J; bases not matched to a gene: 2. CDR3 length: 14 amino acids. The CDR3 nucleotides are TGTGCCAGCAGTTTAGGGACAGGGGGACATGGCTACACCTTC. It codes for CASSLGTGGHGYTF.

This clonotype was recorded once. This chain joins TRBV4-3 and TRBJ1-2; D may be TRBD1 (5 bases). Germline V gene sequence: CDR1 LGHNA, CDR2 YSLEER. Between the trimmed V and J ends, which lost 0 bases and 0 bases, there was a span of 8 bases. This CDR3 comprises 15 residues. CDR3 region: CASSQDEQANYGYTF. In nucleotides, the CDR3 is TGCGCCAGCAGCCAAGACGAACAGGCTAACTATGGCTACACCTTC.

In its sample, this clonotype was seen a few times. This CDR3 reads CASSSGTVNEQFF. Written as DNA, the CDR3 is TGTGCCAGCAGTTCCGGGACCGTCAATGAGCAGTTCTTC. This chain links TRBV27 with TRBJ2-1; either TRBD1 or TRBD2 may supply D (5 bases each). The CDR3 runs to 13 residues. Trimming pared 4 bases from V and 6 bases from J, leaving 10 bases between. Germline lookup yields CDR1 MNHEY and CDR2 SMNVEV (reference sequence).

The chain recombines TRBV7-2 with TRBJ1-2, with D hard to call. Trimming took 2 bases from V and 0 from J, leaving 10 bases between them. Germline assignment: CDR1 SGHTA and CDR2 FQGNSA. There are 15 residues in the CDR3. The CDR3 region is CASSLNSAPNYGYTF. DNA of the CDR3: TGTGCCAGCAGCTTAAATTCAGCTCCTAACTATGGCTACACCTTC.

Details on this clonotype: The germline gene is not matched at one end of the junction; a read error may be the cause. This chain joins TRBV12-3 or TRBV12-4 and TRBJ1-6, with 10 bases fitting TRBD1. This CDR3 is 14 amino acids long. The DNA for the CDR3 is TGTGCCAGCAGGACAGGGGGCGTAGGTTCATCCCTCCACTTT. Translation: CASRTGGVGSSLHF.

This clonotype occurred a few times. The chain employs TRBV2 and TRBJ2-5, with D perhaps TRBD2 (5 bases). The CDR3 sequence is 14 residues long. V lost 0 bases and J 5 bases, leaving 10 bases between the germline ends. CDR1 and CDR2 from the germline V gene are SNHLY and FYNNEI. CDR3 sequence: CASSEALGGETQYF. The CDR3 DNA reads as TGTGCCAGCAGTGAAGCGCTGGGCGGGGAGACCCAGTACTTC.

The CDR3 reads CASSYGADYNEQFF. The CDR3 region has the DNA TGTGCCAGCTCATATGGGGCTGACTACAATGAGCAGTTCTTC. The chain employs TRBV18 and TRBJ2-1, with D possibly being TRBD1 (5 bases). The CDR3 has 14 residues. Germline assignment: CDR1 KGHSH and CDR2 LQKENI. Trimming removed 5 bases at V and 3 bases at J, with 11 bases between. Combining the CDR3 with reference TRBV18 and TRBJ2-1 gives the whole variable domain NAGVMQNPRHLVRRRGQEARLRCSPMKGHSHVYWYRQLPEEGLKFMVYLQKENIIDESGMPKERFSAEFPKEGPSILRIQQVVRGDSAAYFCASSYGADYNEQFFGPGTRLTVL.

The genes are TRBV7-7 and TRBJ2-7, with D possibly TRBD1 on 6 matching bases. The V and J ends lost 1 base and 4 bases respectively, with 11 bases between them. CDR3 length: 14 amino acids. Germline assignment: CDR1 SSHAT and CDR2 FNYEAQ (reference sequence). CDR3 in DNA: TGTGCCAGCAGCTTAGGACAGGCCAGATACGAGCAGTACTTC. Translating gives CASSLGQARYEQYF.

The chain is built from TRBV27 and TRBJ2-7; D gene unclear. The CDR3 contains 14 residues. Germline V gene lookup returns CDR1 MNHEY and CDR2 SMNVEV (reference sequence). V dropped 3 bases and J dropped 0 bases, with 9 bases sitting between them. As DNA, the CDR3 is TGTGCCAGCAGTTTCGGGCGGAACTCCTACGAGCAGTACTTC. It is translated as CASSFGRNSYEQYF.

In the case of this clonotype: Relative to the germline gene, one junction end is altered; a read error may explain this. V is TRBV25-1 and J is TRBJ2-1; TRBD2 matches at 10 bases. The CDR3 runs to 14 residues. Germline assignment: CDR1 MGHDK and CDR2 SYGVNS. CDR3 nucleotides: TGTGCCGGCAGGGGGACTAGCGAGCGTGGTGAGCAGTTCTTC. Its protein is CAGRGTSERGEQFF.

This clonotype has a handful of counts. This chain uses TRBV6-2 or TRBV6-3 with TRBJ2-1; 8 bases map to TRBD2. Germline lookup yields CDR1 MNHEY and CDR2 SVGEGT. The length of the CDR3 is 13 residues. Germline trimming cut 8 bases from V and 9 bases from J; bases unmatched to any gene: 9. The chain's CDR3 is CASSDGLAGEQFF. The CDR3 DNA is TGTGCCAGCTCCGACGGACTAGCCGGTGAGCAGTTCTTC.

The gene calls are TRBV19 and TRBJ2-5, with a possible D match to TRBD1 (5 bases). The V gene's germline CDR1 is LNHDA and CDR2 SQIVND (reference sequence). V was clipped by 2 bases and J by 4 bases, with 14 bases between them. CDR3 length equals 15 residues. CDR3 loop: CASSIIDSSVETQYF. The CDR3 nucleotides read TGTGCCAGTAGTATAATCGACAGTTCGGTAGAGACCCAGTACTTC. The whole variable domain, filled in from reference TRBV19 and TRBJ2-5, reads DGGITQSPKYLFRKEGQNVTLSCEQNLNHDAMYWYRQDPGQGLRLIYYSQIVNDFQKGDIAEGYSVSREKKESFPLTVTSAQKNPTAFYLCASSIIDSSVETQYFGPGTRLLVL.

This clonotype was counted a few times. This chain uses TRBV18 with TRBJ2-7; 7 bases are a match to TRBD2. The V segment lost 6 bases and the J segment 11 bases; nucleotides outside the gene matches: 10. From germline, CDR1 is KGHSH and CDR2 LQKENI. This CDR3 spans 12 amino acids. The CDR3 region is CASSQTGSGEYF. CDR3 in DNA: TGTGCCAGCTCCCAAACCGGGAGCGGGGAGTACTTC. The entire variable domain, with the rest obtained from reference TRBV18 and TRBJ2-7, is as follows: NAGVMQNPRHLVRRRGQEARLRCSPMKGHSHVYWYRQLPEEGLKFMVYLQKENIIDESGMPKERFSAEFPKEGPSILRIQQVVRGDSAAYFCASSQTGSGEYFGPGTRLTVT.